Detailed here is one TCR beta chain. Its antigen remains unknown. This may be a read error, as it is one base from a much larger clone. Gene names denote mouse genes. The read ends 4 residues early relative to the CDR3; the germline J gene fills the gap. The CDR3 length is 12 residues. Trimming stripped 3 bases from V and 4 bases from J, with 7 bases between. CDR1 is NSHNY and CDR2 is SYGAGN in the germline V gene. A panel of CD4, CD8alpha, NKG2D, NKG2ACE and other markers served to sort pooled cutaneous lymph node cells. This entry comes from a study of CD8+ T cells in alopecia areata. Background on the study: C3H/HeJ donors with spontaneous alopecia, 6-12 months old, supplied skin grafts to approximately 6-10-week-old female C3H/HeJ mice. Regarding the study as a whole: Lesional scalp exceeded normal scalp in clonality, especially in alopecia totalis/universalis. Normal skin's resident alphabeta T cells are also sequenced in scalp samples.

Investigators isolated RNA and reverse transcribed it into cDNA to act as the sequencing template. Here immunoSEQ multiplex PCR was the method, and the copy in TCRdb shows in-frame clones only, minus some. This sample carries around 290,000 clones, none of them present only once. The chain links TRBV13-1 to TRBJ1-2, with D possibly being TRBD1 (5 bases). The sample comprised CD4+ T cells sorted from a lymph node. This TCR came from a C3H/HeJ mouse with alopecia areata. For the strain, the MHC haplotype given is H2-k. The CDR3 is CASSGRASDYTF. Incomplete CDR3 DNA: TGTGCCAGCAGTGGCAGGGCCTCC.